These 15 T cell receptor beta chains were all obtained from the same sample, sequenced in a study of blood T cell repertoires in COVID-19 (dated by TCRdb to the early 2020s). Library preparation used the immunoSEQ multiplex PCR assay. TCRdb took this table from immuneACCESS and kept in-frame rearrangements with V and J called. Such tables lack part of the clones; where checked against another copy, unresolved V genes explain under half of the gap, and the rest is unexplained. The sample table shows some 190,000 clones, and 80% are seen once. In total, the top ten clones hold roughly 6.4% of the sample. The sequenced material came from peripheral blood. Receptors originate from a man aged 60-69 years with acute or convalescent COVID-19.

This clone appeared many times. In DNA form, the CDR3 reads TGTGCCAGCAGCCAAGAGTTGAGGCTCGGCAATGAAGCTTTCTTT. Protein product: CASSQELRLGNEAFF. This rearrangement joins TRBV4-2 to TRBJ1-1; D not resolved. CDR3 length: 15 residues. Germline V gene data show CDR1 as LGHNA and CDR2 as YNFKEQ. V shed 0 bases and J shed 7 bases, with 15 bases lying between them.

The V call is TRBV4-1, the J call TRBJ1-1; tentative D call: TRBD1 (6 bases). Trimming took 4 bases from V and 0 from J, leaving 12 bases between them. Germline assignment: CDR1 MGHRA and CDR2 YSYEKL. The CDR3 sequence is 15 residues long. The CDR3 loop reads CASSLGGGMNTEAFF. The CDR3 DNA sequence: TGCGCCAGCAGCCTAGGTGGGGGCATGAACACTGAAGCTTTCTTT.

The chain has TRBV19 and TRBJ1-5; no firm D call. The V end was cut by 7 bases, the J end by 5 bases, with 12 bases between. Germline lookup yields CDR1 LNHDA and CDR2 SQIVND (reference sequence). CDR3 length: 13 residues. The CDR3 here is CASNINEDQPQHF. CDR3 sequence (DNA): TGTGCCAGTAACATTAATGAGGATCAGCCCCAGCATTTT.

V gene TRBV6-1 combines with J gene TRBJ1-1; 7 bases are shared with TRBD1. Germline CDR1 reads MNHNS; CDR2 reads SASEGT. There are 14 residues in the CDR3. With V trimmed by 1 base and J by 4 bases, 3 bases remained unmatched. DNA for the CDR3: TGTGCCAGCAGTGAAGACAGGGGAGGCACTGAAGCTTTCTTT. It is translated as CASSEDRGGTEAFF.

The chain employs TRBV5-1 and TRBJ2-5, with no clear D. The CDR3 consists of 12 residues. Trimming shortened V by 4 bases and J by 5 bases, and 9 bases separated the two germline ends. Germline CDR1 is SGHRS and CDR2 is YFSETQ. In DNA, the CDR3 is TGCGCCAGCAGCCCCCCCGGGGAGACCCAGTACTTC. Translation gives CASSPPGETQYF.

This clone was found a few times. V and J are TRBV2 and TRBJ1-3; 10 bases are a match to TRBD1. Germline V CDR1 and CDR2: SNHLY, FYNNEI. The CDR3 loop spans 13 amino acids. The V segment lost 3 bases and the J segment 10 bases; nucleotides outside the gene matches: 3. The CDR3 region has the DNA TGTGCCAGCAGTGACGCGGGACAGGGGACCATATATTTT. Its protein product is CASSDAGQGTIYF.

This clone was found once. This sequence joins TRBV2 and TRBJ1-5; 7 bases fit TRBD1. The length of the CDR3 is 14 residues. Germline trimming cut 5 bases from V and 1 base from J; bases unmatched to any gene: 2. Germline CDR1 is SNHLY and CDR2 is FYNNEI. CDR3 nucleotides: TGTGCCAGCAGTATACAGGGGAGCAATCAGCCCCAGCATTTT. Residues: CASSIQGSNQPQHF. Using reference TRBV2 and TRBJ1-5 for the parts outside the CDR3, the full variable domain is EPEVTQTPSHQVTQMGQEVILRCVPISNHLYFYWYRQILGQKVEFLVSFYNNEISEKSEIFDDQFSVERPDGSNFTLKIRSTKLEDSAMYFCASSIQGSNQPQHFGDGTRLSIL.

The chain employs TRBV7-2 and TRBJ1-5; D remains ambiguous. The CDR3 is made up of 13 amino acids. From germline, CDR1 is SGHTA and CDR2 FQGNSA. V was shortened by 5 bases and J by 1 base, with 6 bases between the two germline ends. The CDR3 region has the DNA TGTGCCAGCAGCCCGGGAAGCAATCAGCCCCAGCATTTT. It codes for CASSPGSNQPQHF.

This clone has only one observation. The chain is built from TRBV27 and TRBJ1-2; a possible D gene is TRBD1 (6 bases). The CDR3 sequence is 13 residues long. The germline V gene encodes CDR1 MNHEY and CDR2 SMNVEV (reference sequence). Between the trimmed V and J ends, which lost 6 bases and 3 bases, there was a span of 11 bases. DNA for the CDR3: TGTGCCAGCAGACAGGGTAGGGACTATGGCTACACCTTC. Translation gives CASRQGRDYGYTF.

CDR3 sequence (DNA): TGTGCCAGCAGCCAAGAAGGGCAGGGGGACACCATATATTTT. This translates into CASSQEGQGDTIYF. J is TRBJ1-3 and V is TRBV4-2, with 7 bases aligning to TRBD1. Germline CDR1 reads LGHNA; CDR2 reads YNFKEQ. After removal of 0 bases from V and 8 bases from J, the junction contained 4 bases not matched to a gene. This CDR3 is 14 amino acids long.

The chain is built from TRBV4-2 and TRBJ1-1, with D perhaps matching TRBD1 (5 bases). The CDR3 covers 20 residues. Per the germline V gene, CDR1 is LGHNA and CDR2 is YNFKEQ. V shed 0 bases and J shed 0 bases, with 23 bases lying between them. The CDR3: CASSQDLLRRGAVMNTEAFF. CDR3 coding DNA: TGTGCCAGCAGCCAAGATCTCCTAAGGAGGGGCGCGGTCATGAACACTGAAGCTTTCTTT.

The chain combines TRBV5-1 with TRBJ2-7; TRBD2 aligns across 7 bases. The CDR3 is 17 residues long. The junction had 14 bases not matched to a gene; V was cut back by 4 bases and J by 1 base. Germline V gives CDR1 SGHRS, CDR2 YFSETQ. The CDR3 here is CASSPDWGRANSYEQYF. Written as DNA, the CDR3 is TGCGCCAGCAGCCCCGACTGGGGGAGGGCGAATTCCTACGAGCAGTACTTC.

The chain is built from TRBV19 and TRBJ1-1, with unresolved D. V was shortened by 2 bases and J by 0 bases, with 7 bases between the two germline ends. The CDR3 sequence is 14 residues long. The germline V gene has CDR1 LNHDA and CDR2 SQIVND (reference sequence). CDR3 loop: CASSIRQVNTEAFF. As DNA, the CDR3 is TGTGCCAGTAGTATACGTCAGGTGAACACTGAAGCTTTCTTT.

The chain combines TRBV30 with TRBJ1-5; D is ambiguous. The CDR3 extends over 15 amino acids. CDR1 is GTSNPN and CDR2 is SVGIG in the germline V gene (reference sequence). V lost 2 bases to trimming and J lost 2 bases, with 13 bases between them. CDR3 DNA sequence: TGTGCCTGGAGTATCCGGAGATCGGGCAATCAGCCCCAGCATTTT. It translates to CAWSIRRSGNQPQHF.

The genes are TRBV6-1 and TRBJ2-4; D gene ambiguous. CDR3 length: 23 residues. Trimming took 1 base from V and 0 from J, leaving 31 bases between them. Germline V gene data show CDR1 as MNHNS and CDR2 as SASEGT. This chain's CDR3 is CASSEEPRPYFGGDNLAKNIQYF. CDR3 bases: TGTGCCAGCAGTGAAGAACCCCGCCCATATTTTGGCGGAGATAATCTAGCCAAAAACATTCAGTACTTC.